The 18 T cell receptor beta chains reported below all come from one sample, sequenced in a study of siplizumab effects on memory and regulatory T cells. The repertoire was sequenced with immunoSEQ multiplex PCR; TCRdb's copy has only in-frame clones and lacks some. The table includes about 94,000 clones, over 85% detected once. What was sequenced was non-Treg CD4+ T cells sorted from blood. The receptors originated from a human donor in good health.

CDR3 sequence: CASNGGSTDTQYF. The CDR3 DNA is TGTGCCAGCAACGGGGGGTCCACAGATACGCAGTATTTT. The chain couples TRBV2 to TRBJ2-3; 7 bases fit TRBD2. The V segment lost 7 bases and the J segment 2 bases; nucleotides outside the gene matches: 3. From germline, CDR1 is SNHLY and CDR2 FYNNEI. The CDR3 runs to 13 residues.

The chain carries TRBV7-6 and TRBJ2-1; 10 nucleotides line up with TRBD2. Germline V gene lookup returns CDR1 SGHVS and CDR2 FNYEAQ. J gave up 6 bases and V 5 bases, and 10 bases lay outside the gene matches. The CDR3 totals 16 residues. CDR3 amino acids: CASSERGLAGVNEQFF. CDR3 nucleotide sequence: TGTGCCAGCAGCGAACGCGGGCTAGCGGGGGTCAATGAGCAGTTCTTC. Full variable domain (outside the CDR3, taken from reference TRBV7-6 and TRBJ2-1): GAGVSQSPRYKVTKRGQDVALRCDPISGHVSLYWYRQALGQGPEFLTYFNYEAQQDKSGLPNDRFSAERPEGSISTLTIQRTEQRDSAMYRCASSERGLAGVNEQFFGPGTRLTVL.

This chain connects TRBV27 to TRBJ1-1, with TRBD1 as a possible D gene (5 bases). The CDR3 sequence is 14 residues long. V gave up 2 bases and J gave up 2 bases, with 9 bases separating them. Per the germline V gene, CDR1 is MNHEY and CDR2 is SMNVEV (reference sequence). The CDR3 loop is CASSLVGVNTEAFF. In nucleotides, the CDR3 is TGTGCCAGCAGTTTAGTAGGGGTTAACACTGAAGCTTTCTTT.

The chain combines TRBV7-9 with TRBJ1-5; 10 bases fit TRBD1. The germline gives CDR1 SEHNR, CDR2 FQNEAQ (reference sequence). V lost 2 bases, J lost 4 bases, and 5 bases stayed unmatched. The CDR3 is 16 residues long. The CDR3 spells CASSLRDRGQNQPQHF. CDR3 coding DNA: TGTGCCAGCAGCTTACGGGACAGGGGCCAGAATCAGCCCCAGCATTTT.

The chain combines TRBV7-9 with TRBJ2-1; TRBD2 matches at 7 bases. Germline V gene data show CDR1 as SEHNR and CDR2 as FQNEAQ (reference sequence). V shed 8 bases, J shed 0 bases, and the junction held 7 bases outside the gene matches. The CDR3 spans 15 residues. CDR3 region: CASGGGRDSYNEQFF. CDR3 nucleotides: TGTGCCAGCGGGGGAGGGCGTGACTCCTACAATGAGCAGTTCTTC.

The chain couples TRBV30 to TRBJ1-2, with 9 bases fitting TRBD1. The CDR3 length is 16 residues. With V trimmed by 5 bases and J by 0 bases, 10 bases remained unmatched. The germline V gene has CDR1 GTSNPN and CDR2 SVGIG (reference sequence). CDR3 sequence: CAWGPGQGLTNYGYTF. Written as DNA, the CDR3 is TGTGCCTGGGGACCGGGACAGGGCCTCACTAACTATGGCTACACCTTC.

The chain is built from TRBV7-2 and TRBJ1-1; tentatively, D is TRBD1 (5 bases). V was clipped by 5 bases and J by 1 base, with 14 bases between them. Germline values: CDR1 SGHTA, CDR2 FQGNSA. The CDR3 covers 15 residues. The CDR3 DNA sequence: TGTGCCAGCAGCGCGGTTGCAGGGAGGAACACTGAAGCTTTCTTT. Translated: CASSAVAGRNTEAFF. Full variable domain (missing parts from reference TRBV7-2 and TRBJ1-1): GAGVSQSPSNKVTEKGKDVELRCDPISGHTALYWYRQSLGQGLEFLIYFQGNSAPDKSGLPSDRFSAERTGGSVSTLTIQRTQQEDSAVYLCASSAVAGRNTEAFFGQGTRLTVV.

The chain carries TRBV6-5 and TRBJ2-7; tentative D call: TRBD1 (5 bases). Germline V gives CDR1 MNHEY, CDR2 SVGAGI. Trimming removed 5 bases from V and 6 bases from J, with 11 bases in between. The CDR3 loop spans 12 amino acids. The CDR3 region has the DNA TGTGCCAGCAGTGCGCAGGGCTCCGAGCAGTACTTC. Amino acid sequence: CASSAQGSEQYF.

The rearrangement joins TRBV6-5 to TRBJ2-2; no reliable D call. The germline V and J ends were trimmed by 3 bases and 6 bases, with 8 bases remaining between them. This CDR3 has 13 residues. The germline gives CDR1 MNHEY, CDR2 SVGAGI. The CDR3 region is CASSYSEAGELFF. CDR3 nucleotide sequence: TGTGCCAGCAGTTATTCAGAGGCCGGGGAGCTGTTTTTT.

The genes are TRBV7-2 and TRBJ2-7; 7 nucleotides align to TRBD2. CDR3 size: 19 residues. From germline, CDR1 is SGHTA and CDR2 FQGNSA. J lost 4 bases, V lost 1 base, and 19 bases had no gene match. CDR3 DNA sequence: TGTGCCAGCAGCTTAGGAGGAGGAGGGTTCGAGCGGGGAGGTTACGAGCAGTACTTC. Translating gives CASSLGGGGFERGGYEQYF.

The V and J genes are TRBV11-2 and TRBJ1-1; D unclear. Germline V CDR1 and CDR2: SGHAT, FQNNGV. This CDR3 region has 13 residues. Trimming cost V 8 bases and J 1 base, with 11 bases left between them. This CDR3 is CASDQIKNTEAFF. The CDR3 nucleotides read TGTGCCAGCGACCAGATCAAGAACACTGAAGCTTTCTTT. Supplemented by reference TRBV11-2 and TRBJ1-1, the full variable domain reads EAGVAQSPRYKIIEKRQSVAFWCNPISGHATLYWYQQILGQGPKLLIQFQNNGVVDDSQLPKDRFSAERLKGVDSTLKIQPAKLEDSAVYLCASDQIKNTEAFFGQGTRLTVV.

The chain links TRBV9 to TRBJ2-2, with 12 bases fitting TRBD2. The CDR3 runs to 16 residues. CDR1 SGDLS and CDR2 YYNGEE come from the germline V gene. V trimming: 1 base; J trimming: 7 bases; junction bases outside the gene matches: 5. The CDR3 sequence: CASSVTSGRYGGELFF. For the CDR3, the DNA is TGTGCCAGCAGCGTAACTAGCGGGAGGTATGGCGGGGAGCTGTTTTTT.

The chain combines TRBV15 with TRBJ1-3; 10 bases agree with TRBD1. V was clipped by 3 bases and J by 6 bases; unmatched bases: 8. The CDR3 consists of 16 residues. CDR1 is LNHNV and CDR2 is YYDKDF in the germline V gene (reference sequence). The CDR3 sequence is CATSSDRGRRENTIYF. In DNA, the CDR3 is TGTGCCACCAGCAGTGACAGGGGGCGCCGAGAAAACACCATATATTTT.

The V gene is TRBV25-1, the J gene TRBJ1-2, with D possibly TRBD1 on 6 matching bases. Per the germline V gene, CDR1 is MGHDK and CDR2 is SYGVNS. The CDR3 extends over 12 amino acids. V was cut by 8 bases and J by 4 bases, with 11 bases left in between. The CDR3 nucleotides read TGTGCCAGCGGAGGCAGGGGCTATGGCTACACCTTC. This sequence encodes CASGGRGYGYTF.

J is TRBJ1-1 and V is TRBV6-5, with D hard to call. V was cut by 7 bases and J by 0 bases, with 9 bases left in between. The CDR3 loop spans 13 amino acids. CDR1 is MNHEY and CDR2 is SVGAGI in the germline V gene. The CDR3 loop reads CASISSVNTEAFF. In nucleotides, the CDR3 is TGTGCCAGCATATCTTCGGTGAACACTGAAGCTTTCTTT.

The rearrangement uses TRBV6-5 and TRBJ2-1; 9 bases align to TRBD2. V lost 6 bases, J lost 7 bases, and 10 bases stayed unmatched. The CDR3 is 15 amino acids. CDR1 and CDR2 from the germline V gene are MNHEY and SVGAGI. In nucleotides, the CDR3 is TGTGCCAGCAGAGTGGGCGGGAGGGCCGGGAATGAGCAGTTCTTC. Protein: CASRVGGRAGNEQFF.

The CDR3 DNA is TGTGCCACCTCTTTGGGGCGTCAGCCCCAGCATTTT. Residues: CATSLGRQPQHF. V gene TRBV6-1 combines with J gene TRBJ1-5; D is possibly TRBD1 (5 bases). Trimming pared 10 bases from V and 6 bases from J, leaving 13 bases between. CDR1 and CDR2 (germline): MNHNS, SASEGT. The CDR3 is 12 amino acids.

The chain recombines TRBV11-1 with TRBJ1-2, with TRBD1 matching over 9 bases. Germline loops: CDR1 SGHAT, CDR2 FQDESV (reference sequence). The V segment lost 3 bases and the J segment 6 bases; nucleotides outside the gene matches: 5. CDR3 length equals 14 residues. CDR3 region: CASSLATGGDGYTF. As DNA, the CDR3 is TGTGCCAGCAGCTTGGCCACAGGGGGCGATGGCTACACCTTC.